Listed below are T cell receptor beta chains from one sample, sequenced in a study of somatic mutations in cytotoxic T cells in rheumatoid arthritis. Using immunoSEQ multiplex PCR, the repertoire was profiled, and TCRdb retains in-frame clones only, with some absent. This table holds about 12,000 clones, approximately 74% found once. The sample comprised CD8+ T cells sorted from blood. These receptors were taken from a man aged 70-80 years in good health. CDR3s include the opening cysteine and the closing phenylalanine or tryptophan. The order of the fields is CDR3 length, V gene, D gene, clone size, J gene, CDR3 DNA, CDR3 protein. The D gene is left open where the match is weak. Size is stated for part of the rows, as once, few or many counts, or as a class when the clone is expanded.

CDR3 length: 16; V gene: TRBV13; D gene: NA; clone size: NA; J gene: TRBJ1-2; CDR3 DNA: TGTGCCAGCAGCCCATACGCCTATCAGGGAAAGGAAGGCTACACCTTC; CDR3 protein: CASSPYAYQGKEGYTF
CDR3 length: 16; V gene: TRBV28; D gene: NA; clone size: NA; J gene: TRBJ1-2; CDR3 DNA: TGTGCCAGCAGTCCACGGACCAAGACGGATAACTATGGCTACACCTTC; CDR3 protein: CASSPRTKTDNYGYTF
CDR3 length: 11; V gene: TRBV20-1; D gene: NA; clone size: NA; J gene: TRBJ2-7; CDR3 DNA: TGCAGTGCTAGCCGAAACTACGAGCAGTACTTC; CDR3 protein: CSASRNYEQYF
CDR3 length: 14; V gene: TRBV5-8; D gene: NA; clone size: NA; J gene: TRBJ2-7; CDR3 DNA: TGTGCCAGCAGCTTGATGGGCTCCCTCTACGAGCAGTACTTC; CDR3 protein: CASSLMGSLYEQYF
CDR3 length: 16; V gene: TRBV7-8; D gene: NA; clone size: NA; J gene: TRBJ2-1; CDR3 DNA: TGTGCCAGCAGCTACCCCCGCGTGGCGGGCCTCGCTGAGCAGTTCTTC; CDR3 protein: CASSYPRVAGLAEQFF
CDR3 length: 16; V gene: TRBV27; D gene: NA; clone size: NA; J gene: TRBJ1-2; CDR3 DNA: TGTGCCAGCAGTTTATCGTTCGCAGCCACGAACTATGGCTACACCTTC; CDR3 protein: CASSLSFAATNYGYTF
CDR3 length: 15; V gene: TRBV27; D gene: NA; clone size: NA; J gene: TRBJ2-3; CDR3 DNA: TGTGCCAGCAGTTTTGGACTTACTCCCACAGATACGCAGTATTTT; CDR3 protein: CASSFGLTPTDTQYF
CDR3 length: 14; V gene: TRBV28; D gene: NA; clone size: NA; J gene: TRBJ1-1; CDR3 DNA: TGTGCCAGCAGTGCCCTCATAAGGGGGACTGAAGCTTTCTTT; CDR3 protein: CASSALIRGTEAFF
CDR3 length: 17; V gene: TRBV13; D gene: NA; clone size: NA; J gene: TRBJ2-2; CDR3 DNA: TGTGCCAGCAGCTTAGGGGAGGGGACAGTGAACACCGGGGAGCTGTTTTTT; CDR3 protein: CASSLGEGTVNTGELFF
CDR3 length: 13; V gene: TRBV9; D gene: TRBD1; clone size: NA; J gene: TRBJ2-1; CDR3 DNA: TGTGCCAGCAGGGGGACAGGGTCAAATGAGCAGTTCTTC; CDR3 protein: CASRGTGSNEQFF
CDR3 length: 14; V gene: TRBV30; D gene: TRBD1; clone size: NA; J gene: TRBJ2-7; CDR3 DNA: TGTGCCGGCTCGACAGGGGACGGGGTGCGCGAGCAGTACTTC; CDR3 protein: CAGSTGDGVREQYF
CDR3 length: 17; V gene: TRBV6-1; D gene: NA; clone size: NA; J gene: TRBJ2-7; CDR3 DNA: TGTGCCAGCAGTGAAGCACCGGGCCTACCATTTCCCTACGAGCAGTACTTC; CDR3 protein: CASSEAPGLPFPYEQYF
CDR3 length: 13; V gene: TRBV7-9; D gene: NA; clone size: NA; J gene: TRBJ2-7; CDR3 DNA: TGTGCCAGCAGCCCCTCCTCTCGGAACGAGCAGTACTTC; CDR3 protein: CASSPSSRNEQYF
CDR3 length: 12; V gene: TRBV29-1; D gene: NA; clone size: once; J gene: TRBJ1-1; CDR3 DNA: TGCAGCGCTACTCTCGGGAGCACTGAAGCTTTCTTT; CDR3 protein: CSATLGSTEAFF
CDR3 length: 14; V gene: TRBV6-1; D gene: NA; clone size: NA; J gene: TRBJ1-1; CDR3 DNA: TGTGCCAGCAGTGATAGGGTTCCCAGTAACGAAGCTTTCTTT; CDR3 protein: CASSDRVPSNEAFF
CDR3 length: 13; V gene: TRBV19; D gene: NA; clone size: NA; J gene: TRBJ2-1; CDR3 DNA: TGTGCCAGTAGTATGGTCCTCTACAATGAGCAGTTCTTC; CDR3 protein: CASSMVLYNEQFF
CDR3 length: 16; V gene: TRBV7-6; D gene: NA; clone size: NA; J gene: TRBJ2-1; CDR3 DNA: TGTGCCAGCAGCTTTGGAGACCTTTTAAAGTACAATGAGCAGTTCTTC; CDR3 protein: CASSFGDLLKYNEQFF
CDR3 length: 15; V gene: TRBV13; D gene: NA; clone size: NA; J gene: TRBJ2-6; CDR3 DNA: TGTGCCAGCAGGGGAATAGGCTCTGGGGCCAACGTCCTGACTTTC; CDR3 protein: CASRGIGSGANVLTF
CDR3 length: 14; V gene: TRBV19; D gene: NA; clone size: NA; J gene: TRBJ1-1; CDR3 DNA: TGTGCCAGCCACTGGAAGTCACCGGACACTGAAGCTTTCTTT; CDR3 protein: CASHWKSPDTEAFF
CDR3 length: 11; V gene: TRBV28; D gene: NA; clone size: NA; J gene: TRBJ2-7; CDR3 DNA: TGTGCCAGCAGTTCCCCCTACGAGCAGTACTTC; CDR3 protein: CASSSPYEQYF
CDR3 length: 16; V gene: TRBV6-4; D gene: TRBD2; clone size: NA; J gene: TRBJ2-3; CDR3 DNA: TGTGCCAGCAGTGACGGAACTAGCGGGGGGCCCGATACGCAGTATTTT; CDR3 protein: CASSDGTSGGPDTQYF
CDR3 length: 13; V gene: TRBV6-5; D gene: NA; clone size: NA; J gene: TRBJ2-3; CDR3 DNA: TGTGCCAGCAGTTACCAGGGCCTGGATACGCAGTATTTT; CDR3 protein: CASSYQGLDTQYF
CDR3 length: 13; V gene: TRBV27; D gene: NA; clone size: NA; J gene: TRBJ2-7; CDR3 DNA: TGTGCCAGCAGTTGGTCTTCCTCCTACGAGCAGTACTTC; CDR3 protein: CASSWSSSYEQYF
CDR3 length: 12; V gene: TRBV7-9; D gene: NA; clone size: once; J gene: TRBJ2-5; CDR3 DNA: TGTGCCGCAGGGCAGACTCAAGAGACCCAGTACTTC; CDR3 protein: CAAGQTQETQYF
CDR3 length: 11; V gene: TRBV27; D gene: NA; clone size: NA; J gene: TRBJ1-2; CDR3 DNA: TGTGCCAGCAGAGAGGGGCTGGGCTACACCTTC; CDR3 protein: CASREGLGYTF
CDR3 length: 14; V gene: TRBV9; D gene: NA; clone size: NA; J gene: TRBJ2-5; CDR3 DNA: TGTGCCAGCAGCGTTTTGGCATCACAAGAGACCCAGTACTTC; CDR3 protein: CASSVLASQETQYF
CDR3 length: 14; V gene: TRBV7-8; D gene: NA; clone size: NA; J gene: TRBJ1-2; CDR3 DNA: TGTGCCAGCAGCCCCGTGGGGATCGGCTATGGCTACACCTTC; CDR3 protein: CASSPVGIGYGYTF
CDR3 length: 14; V gene: TRBV28; D gene: NA; clone size: once; J gene: TRBJ1-1; CDR3 DNA: TGTGCCAGCAGTTCCACAGGCATGAACACTGAAGCTTTCTTT; CDR3 protein: CASSSTGMNTEAFF
CDR3 length: 14; V gene: TRBV9; D gene: NA; clone size: NA; J gene: TRBJ1-4; CDR3 DNA: TGTGCCAGCAGCGGAGAACAGCCGAATGAAAAACTGTTTTTT; CDR3 protein: CASSGEQPNEKLFF
CDR3 length: 17; V gene: TRBV7-3; D gene: TRBD2; clone size: NA; J gene: TRBJ2-3; CDR3 DNA: TGTGCCAGCAGCTTAATTGGGACGGGGGGAGGGGCAGATACGCAGTATTTT; CDR3 protein: CASSLIGTGGGADTQYF
CDR3 length: 16; V gene: TRBV28; D gene: NA; clone size: NA; J gene: TRBJ2-7; CDR3 DNA: TGTGCCAGCAGTCGAACCTTGGGGGCGCTAGCCTACGAGCAGTACTTC; CDR3 protein: CASSRTLGALAYEQYF
CDR3 length: 16; V gene: TRBV7-9; D gene: TRBD2; clone size: NA; J gene: TRBJ2-3; CDR3 DNA: TGTGCCAGCAGCTTGCGGACTAGCGTTGTGACAGATACGCAGTATTTT; CDR3 protein: CASSLRTSVVTDTQYF
CDR3 length: 19; V gene: TRBV7-8; D gene: NA; clone size: NA; J gene: TRBJ2-2; CDR3 DNA: TGTGCCAGCAGCAGAGACCGGACAGAACTCTTCCCGAACACCGGGGAGCTGTTTTTT; CDR3 protein: CASSRDRTELFPNTGELFF
CDR3 length: 15; V gene: TRBV27; D gene: NA; clone size: NA; J gene: TRBJ2-2; CDR3 DNA: TGTGCCAGCAGCCCCGGGACCTTCAACACCGGGGAGCTGTTTTTT; CDR3 protein: CASSPGTFNTGELFF
CDR3 length: 11; V gene: TRBV19; D gene: NA; clone size: NA; J gene: TRBJ1-2; CDR3 DNA: TGTGCCAGTAGTAATATGAATGGCTACACCTTC; CDR3 protein: CASSNMNGYTF
CDR3 length: 12; V gene: TRBV28; D gene: NA; clone size: NA; J gene: TRBJ2-1; CDR3 DNA: TGTGCCAGCAGTCCCCTAAGCGGTGAGCAGTTCTTC; CDR3 protein: CASSPLSGEQFF
CDR3 length: 13; V gene: TRBV7-7; D gene: NA; clone size: NA; J gene: TRBJ2-3; CDR3 DNA: TGTGCTAGCAGCTTATCAGGCACAGATACGCAGTATTTT; CDR3 protein: CASSLSGTDTQYF